This T cell receptor (beta chain) derives from a study of shared clonotypes between healthy human individuals. The sample holds one count of this clone. The test was conducted at deep level. In the authors' workflow: Junction-only sequences without quality scores came from ImmunoSEQ, so filtering differed. Using immunoSEQ multiplex PCR, the repertoire was profiled, and TCRdb retains in-frame clones only, with some absent. V and J calls plus clone size are reproduced from that table; the DNA served to infer D and trimming. The data hold over a million clones, with approximately 98.5% observed a single time. The source of this sequence is a man aged 25 to 45 in good health. The source material was naive CD4+ T cells sorted from blood. Subset defined: CD45RA+ positively selected.

CDR3 protein: CATSRDSPLYEQYF. CDR3 sequence (DNA): TGCGCCACCTCCCGGGACAGCCCTCTCTACGAGCAGTACTTC. The rearrangement joins TRBV5-1 to TRBJ2-7; 7 bases fit TRBD1. The junction had 12 bases not matched to a gene; V was cut back by 9 bases and J by 3 bases. CDR1 SGHRS and CDR2 YFSETQ come from the germline V gene. The CDR3 has 14 amino acids.